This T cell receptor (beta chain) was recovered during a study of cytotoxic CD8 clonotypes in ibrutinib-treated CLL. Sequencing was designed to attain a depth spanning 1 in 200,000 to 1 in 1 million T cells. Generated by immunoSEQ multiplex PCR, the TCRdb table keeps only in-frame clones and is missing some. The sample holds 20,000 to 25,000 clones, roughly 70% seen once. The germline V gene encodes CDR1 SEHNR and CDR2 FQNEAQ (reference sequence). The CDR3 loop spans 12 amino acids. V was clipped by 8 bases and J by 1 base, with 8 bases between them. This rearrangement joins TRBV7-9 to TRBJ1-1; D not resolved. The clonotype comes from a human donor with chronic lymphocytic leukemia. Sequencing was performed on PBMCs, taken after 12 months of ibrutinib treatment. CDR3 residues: CASGGRNTEAFF. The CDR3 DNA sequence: TGTGCCAGCGGCGGCAGGAACACTGAAGCTTTCTTT.